These 7 T cell receptor beta chains came from one sample sequenced in a study of human T cells and chemical hapten exposure. A single record per CDR3 protein comes from TCRdb applying MiXCR to the RACE reads. In the table there are approximately 97,000 distinct CDR3 sequences, roughly 27% of which are singletons. Stated time point: patch test 3, about 24 weeks after DPC sensitization. Treatment specified: therapeutic diphenylcyclopropenone sensitization with weekly scalp DPC. This specimen was whole blood, taken in connection with sensitization to the hapten diphenylcyclopropenone (DPC). The receptors here all came from a man in his forties with alopecia areata. Some clones in this sample may be carry-over from other donors' samples.

The chain uses TRBV28 and TRBJ2-1; no definite D call. The germline CDR1 and CDR2 sequences are MDHEN and SYDVKM. The CDR3 has 16 amino acids. V lost 4 bases to trimming and J lost 6 bases, with 19 bases between them. The CDR3 DNA sequence: TGTGCCAGCAGTTCCCCCCGGCGTCGACCCTCCAATGAGCAGTTCTTC. It translates to CASSSPRRRPSNEQFF.

The V gene is TRBV15, the J gene TRBJ1-3; no reliable D call. V shed 0 bases and J shed 2 bases, with 11 bases lying between them. The CDR3 contains 16 residues. From germline, CDR1 is LNHNV and CDR2 YYDKDF (reference sequence). The CDR3 sequence is CATSRDWEAPGNTIYF. The CDR3 nucleotides read TGTGCCACCAGCAGAGATTGGGAAGCGCCTGGAAACACCATATATTTT.

V and J are TRBV12-5 and TRBJ2-1, with 7 bases aligning to TRBD2. The CDR3 is made up of 14 amino acids. The V and J ends lost 8 bases and 2 bases, in that order; junction bases with no gene match: 6. From germline, CDR1 is LGHNT and CDR2 FRNRAP. In DNA form, the CDR3 reads TGTGCTAGTACCCCAGCGGGGACCTACAATGAGCAGTTCTTC. Amino acid sequence: CASTPAGTYNEQFF.

The genes are TRBV7-2 and TRBJ2-5; maybe TRBD2 (5 bases). The CDR3 has 14 residues. V gave up 2 bases and J gave up 8 bases, with 15 bases separating them. From germline, CDR1 is SGHTA and CDR2 FQGNSA. CDR3 region: CASSLTRTGVTQYF. The CDR3 nucleotides are TGTGCCAGCAGCTTAACTCGGACTGGGGTCACCCAGTACTTC.

CDR3: CASSSEHQPQHF. DNA for the CDR3: TGTGCCAGCAGTTCCGAACATCAGCCCCAGCATTTT. This sequence joins TRBV12-3 or TRBV12-4 and TRBJ1-5; D gene uncertain. The CDR3 runs to 12 residues. The V end was cut by 4 bases, the J end by 5 bases, with 6 bases between.

The chain recombines TRBV14 with TRBJ2-1, with D unclear. V was shortened by 1 base and J by 8 bases, with 9 bases between the two germline ends. This CDR3 is built from 13 residues. Germline V gene data show CDR1 as SGHDN and CDR2 as FVKESK. The CDR3, as DNA: TGTGCCAGCAGCCAAGGCCTAGACGATGAGCAGTTCTTC. Its translation is CASSQGLDDEQFF.

The rearrangement joins TRBV14 to TRBJ2-2, with 9 bases that match TRBD1. The CDR3 runs 20 residues. Germline CDR1 and CDR2: SGHDN and FVKESK. Trimming cost V 4 bases and J 0 bases; bases outside gene matches: 15. CDR3 protein: CASSPGHTGGNFPNTGELFF. The CDR3 DNA reads TGTGCCAGCAGCCCCGGACACACAGGGGGCAATTTTCCGAACACCGGGGAGCTGTTTTTT.